Presented here are 24 T cell receptor beta chains from one specimen sequenced in a study of metastatic and nonmetastatic thyroid tumors. None of the patients had undergone any treatment ahead of thyroid surgery. TCRdb used MiXCR to call clones anew from the PCR reads. The table has about 43,000 clones, about an eighth seen once. Specimen: blood. These receptors were taken from a female donor with papillary thyroid cancer or a benign thyroid nodule (not recorded which). Some clones in this sample may be carry-over from other donors' samples.

There are many counts of this clone. The chain links TRBV27 to TRBJ1-2; no clear D gene. The CDR3 extends over 14 amino acids. V was pared by 3 bases and J by 6 bases, with 14 bases between. CDR1 is MNHEY and CDR2 is SMNVEV in the germline V gene (reference sequence). The CDR3 is CASSFIASGDGYTF. CDR3 nucleotides: TGTGCCAGCAGTTTCATTGCGTCCGGAGATGGCTACACCTTC.

This clone occurred many times. This sequence joins TRBV5-1 and TRBJ2-1; 10 bases align to TRBD2. The CDR3 spans 15 residues. Germline lookup yields CDR1 SGHRS and CDR2 YFSETQ. V lost 5 bases to trimming and J lost 4 bases; unmatched junction nucleotides: 6. CDR3 loop: CASSQGLADYNEQFF. DNA of the CDR3: TGCGCCAGCAGTCAAGGACTAGCGGATTACAATGAGCAGTTCTTC.

This clone has at least ten counts. J is TRBJ1-3 and V is TRBV3-1; D is unresolved. Trimming removed 1 base from V and 4 bases from J, with 8 bases in between. The CDR3 length is 14 residues. Germline CDR1 is LGHDT and CDR2 is YNNKEL (reference sequence). The CDR3 DNA follows: TGTGCCAGCAGCCAAGGAGGGCCCGGAAACACCATATATTTT. Residues: CASSQGGPGNTIYF.

Sample share makes this clone medium-sized. The chain employs TRBV12-3 or TRBV12-4 and TRBJ2-7; 11 nucleotides line up with TRBD2. With V trimmed by 3 bases and J by 2 bases, 0 bases remained unmatched. The CDR3 length is 14 residues. The CDR3 reads CASSLGLAAYEQYF. The CDR3, as DNA: TGTGCCAGCAGTTTGGGACTAGCGGCCTACGAGCAGTACTTC.

Only a few counts were recorded for this clone. The chain links TRBV7-9 to TRBJ1-2; D gene ambiguous. V lost 5 bases to trimming and J lost 2 bases, with 12 bases between them. This CDR3 has 14 residues. Germline V gene data show CDR1 as SEHNR and CDR2 as FQNEAQ (reference sequence). The CDR3 DNA reads TGTGCCAGCAGCCCTTCGGCAACGAACTATGGCTACACCTTC. It yields the protein CASSPSATNYGYTF. The complete variable domain, with remaining parts taken from reference TRBV7-9 and TRBJ1-2, reads DTGVSQNPRHKITKRGQNVTFRCDPISEHNRLYWYRQTLGQGPEFLTYFQNEAQLEKSRLLSDRFSAERPKGSFSTLEIQRTEQGDSAMYLCASSPSATNYGYTFGSGTRLTVV.

This clone has ten or more counts. The rearrangement links TRBV19 to TRBJ1-2, with D hard to call. The germline CDR1 and CDR2 sequences are LNHDA and SQIVND (reference sequence). The V gene lost 3 bases and the J gene lost 7 bases, with 12 bases spanning the gap. This CDR3 is built from 13 residues. CDR3 sequence: CASSIWREGGYTF. CDR3 nucleotides: TGTGCCAGTAGTATTTGGAGGGAAGGTGGCTACACCTTC.

This clone was picked up many times. J is TRBJ2-5 and V is TRBV7-2; D is unclear. The CDR3 sequence is 11 residues long. V was clipped by 4 bases and J by 5 bases, with 5 bases between them. Looked up from germline, CDR1 is SGHTA and CDR2 is FQGNSA. CDR3 protein: CASSSWETQYF. The DNA of the CDR3 is TGTGCCAGCAGCTCGTGGGAGACCCAGTACTTC.

The table lists this clone with a few counts. This chain links TRBV6-4 with TRBJ1-2; no reliable D call. V gave up 7 bases and J gave up 1 base, with 10 bases separating them. The CDR3 is 13 residues long. From germline, CDR1 is MRHNA and CDR2 SNTAGT. The CDR3 protein is CASNETVNYGYTF. CDR3 coding DNA: TGTGCCAGCAATGAGACGGTTAACTATGGCTACACCTTC.

This clone has ten or more counts. The CDR3 is CASSQDSGGARVEAFF. As DNA, the CDR3 is TGTGCCAGCAGCCAAGACAGTGGGGGGGCCCGAGTAGAAGCTTTCTTT. The J gene is TRBJ1-1, the V gene TRBV3-1, with a possible D match to TRBD1 (6 bases). This CDR3 has 16 amino acids. Germline V gene data show CDR1 as LGHDT and CDR2 as YNNKEL (reference sequence). The V end was cut by 0 bases, the J end by 8 bases, with 19 bases between.

This clone was recorded at least ten times. The rearrangement uses TRBV7-3 and TRBJ2-3; D tentatively fits TRBD1 or TRBD2 (5 bases each). The CDR3 contains 13 residues. Germline CDR1 reads SGHTA; CDR2 reads FQGTGA. V was trimmed by 4 bases and J by 6 bases, leaving 11 bases between them. The CDR3 sequence: CASSSRDDDTQYF. For the CDR3, the DNA is TGTGCCAGCAGCTCTCGGGACGACGATACGCAGTATTTT.

This clone was picked up many times. The chain links TRBV5-1 to TRBJ2-3; D is tentatively TRBD1 or TRBD2 (5 bases each). Germline V CDR1 and CDR2: SGHRS, YFSETQ. The V end lost 3 bases, the J end lost 2 bases, and 16 bases lay between the germline ends. The CDR3 is 16 residues long. CDR3 amino acids: CASSSTGTDLTDTQYF. In nucleotides, the CDR3 is TGCGCCAGCAGCTCGACCGGGACCGACCTCACAGATACGCAGTATTTT.

On this clone: Its ends do not fully match the called genes, so a read error is possible. CDR3 DNA: TGCGCCAGTAGCTTGGCTAGCGGGAATGGTTCAGATACGCAGTATTTT. Translating gives CASSLASGNGSDTQYF. The chain is built from TRBV5-1 and TRBJ2-3; the match to TRBD2 covers 9 bases. Looked up from germline, CDR1 is SGHRS and CDR2 is YFSETQ. The CDR3 extends over 16 amino acids.

This clone has a count of ten or more. The V call is TRBV6-2 or TRBV6-3, the J call TRBJ2-1, with D possibly TRBD2 on 5 matching bases. The V end lost 0 bases, the J end lost 5 bases, and 11 bases lay between the germline ends. The CDR3 covers 15 residues. Germline V CDR1 and CDR2: MNHEY, SVGEGT. CDR3 sequence (DNA): TGTGCCAGCAGTTACTCTCGCGGACTCAACAATGAGCAGTTCTTC. It translates to CASSYSRGLNNEQFF.

The chain combines TRBV6-1 with TRBJ1-3; a weak D match, TRBD1 (5 bases). From germline, CDR1 is MNHNS and CDR2 SASEGT. The CDR3 consists of 14 residues. V was trimmed by 11 bases and J by 2 bases, leaving 16 bases between them. This CDR3 is CAGGRGGTGNTIYF. CDR3 coding DNA: TGTGCCGGGGGTAGGGGAGGGACTGGAAACACCATATATTTT.

The rearrangement links TRBV6-1 to TRBJ1-5; possibly TRBD1 for D (5 bases). The germline V and J ends were trimmed by 7 bases and 1 base, with 14 bases remaining between them. CDR3 length equals 15 residues. The germline V gene has CDR1 MNHNS and CDR2 SASEGT. The CDR3 nucleotides are TGTGCCAGCATTTCCGGGGGTTACAGCAATCAGCCCCAGCATTTT. It specifies CASISGGYSNQPQHF.

This clone was counted ten times or more. A much more abundant neighbour one base away suggests this may be a read error. For the CDR3, the DNA is TGTGCCAGCAGTGAAGGAGGACAGCCTAACACTGGAGCTTTCTTT. Amino acids: CASSEGGQPNTGAFF. The genes are TRBV6-1 and TRBJ1-1; D may be TRBD1 (6 bases). CDR3 length: 15 amino acids. CDR1 MNHNS and CDR2 SASEGT come from the germline V gene.

This clone appeared many times. This chain joins TRBV9 and TRBJ2-7; perhaps TRBD2 as D (5 bases). The V gene lost 3 bases and the J gene lost 5 bases, with 9 bases spanning the gap. The CDR3 has 12 residues. Germline values: CDR1 SGDLS, CDR2 YYNGEE. CDR3 sequence (DNA): TGTGCCAGCAGCGGTCTGAGGGACGAGCAGTACTTC. This translates into CASSGLRDEQYF.

This clone was seen ten or more times. The CDR3 spells CASSLGGMAGTTSEAFF. The DNA for the CDR3 is TGTGCCAGCAGCTTAGGTGGAATGGCAGGGACGACAAGTGAAGCTTTCTTT. This chain joins TRBV13 and TRBJ1-1; perhaps TRBD1 as D (5 bases). From germline, CDR1 is PRHDT and CDR2 FYEKMQ (reference sequence). Deletions cut 0 bases from V and 7 bases from J, with 21 bases between. The CDR3 totals 17 residues.

This clone has more than one count but fewer than ten. A much larger clone is a single base away; this may be a read error. The sample has other DNA sequences that encode this CDR3 too. The chain combines TRBV24-1 with TRBJ1-5; D gene ambiguous. Germline loops: CDR1 KGHDR, CDR2 SFDVKD. The CDR3 is made up of 14 amino acids. Trimming left V 4 bases short and J 0 bases short, with 6 bases between. The CDR3 spells CATSDDISNQPQHF. The CDR3 nucleotides are TGTGCCACCAGTGACGACATTAGCAATCAGCCCCAGCATTTT.

This clone was recorded at least ten times. This rearrangement joins TRBV5-4 to TRBJ2-1; 9 bases map to TRBD2. This CDR3 contains 16 residues. Germline CDR1 and CDR2: SGHNT and YYREEE (reference sequence). V lost 2 bases to trimming and J lost 7 bases; unmatched junction nucleotides: 10. The CDR3 protein is CASSLFVSGSSNEQFF. The CDR3 DNA reads TGTGCCAGCAGCTTATTTGTTAGCGGGAGCTCTAATGAGCAGTTCTTC. Based on the CDR3 plus reference TRBV5-4 and TRBJ2-1, the full variable domain is ETGVTQSPTHLIKTRGQQVTLRCSSQSGHNTVSWYQQALGQGPQFIFQYYREEENGRGNFPPRFSGLQFPNYSSELNVNALELDDSALYLCASSLFVSGSSNEQFFGPGTRLTVL.

This clone has a count of ten or more. The chain recombines TRBV11-2 with TRBJ1-1; 7 nucleotides agree with TRBD1. Germline values: CDR1 SGHAT, CDR2 FQNNGV. V lost 1 base, J lost 9 bases, and 5 bases stayed unmatched. This CDR3 is built from 13 residues. The CDR3 is CASSLGQGEQAFF. CDR3 DNA: TGTGCCAGCAGCTTAGGGCAGGGGGAGCAAGCTTTCTTT. Filled out from reference TRBV11-2 and TRBJ1-1, the complete variable domain reads EAGVAQSPRYKIIEKRQSVAFWCNPISGHATLYWYQQILGQGPKLLIQFQNNGVVDDSQLPKDRFSAERLKGVDSTLKIQPAKLEDSAVYLCASSLGQGEQAFFGQGTRLTVV.

The sample holds many counts of this clone. This chain joins TRBV7-9 and TRBJ2-2; D unresolved. Per germline, CDR1 SEHNR and CDR2 FQNEAQ (reference sequence). This CDR3 has 13 residues. The V end lost 5 bases, the J end lost 3 bases, and 7 bases lay between the germline ends. As DNA, the CDR3 is TGTGCCAGCAGCCTGACGGACACCGGGGAGCTGTTTTTT. The encoded protein is CASSLTDTGELFF.

This clone has a handful of counts. In DNA form, the CDR3 reads TGTGCCAGCAGTCCGACTAGCGACGAGCAGTACTTC. It specifies CASSPTSDEQYF. The gene calls are TRBV7-9 and TRBJ2-7; 8 bases match TRBD2. This CDR3 contains 12 residues. Germline lookup yields CDR1 SEHNR and CDR2 FQNEAQ (reference sequence). V shed 6 bases, J shed 5 bases, and the junction held 3 bases outside the gene matches.

This chain joins TRBV3-1 and TRBJ2-2; TRBD1 might be the D (6 bases). V was cut by 3 bases and J by 2 bases, with 19 bases left in between. Germline V gene data show CDR1 as LGHDT and CDR2 as YNNKEL (reference sequence). The CDR3 totals 18 residues. The CDR3 DNA is TGTGCCAGCAGCCATAGACAGGCCGGGGCCCTCAACACCGGGGAGCTGTTTTTT. Translating it yields CASSHRQAGALNTGELFF.